These 29 T cell receptor beta chains were sequenced from one sample in a study of radiation and T cells in renal cell carcinoma. Profiled with immunoSEQ multiplex PCR; TCRdb holds only in-frame clones, not every one. The table shows around 75,000 clones, with over 80% occurring only once. Sample time point: blood 2 weeks post-SBRT. Treatment here: 15 Gy SBRT to primary tumor, nephrectomy 4 weeks later. The specimen was blood, collected from a patient whose treatment included radiotherapy and nephrectomy. Receptors were obtained from a man aged 55 to 70 with renal cell carcinoma.

This clone was observed a single time. The chain is built from TRBV6-1 and TRBJ1-3; 11 nucleotides line up with TRBD1. V trimming: 1 base; J trimming: 2 bases; junction bases outside the gene matches: 1. CDR3 size: 16 residues. From germline, CDR1 is MNHNS and CDR2 SASEGT. In nucleotides, the CDR3 is TGTGCCAGCAGTGAAGGGACAGGGGGCACTGGAAACACCATATATTTT. Translating gives CASSEGTGGTGNTIYF.

The chain has TRBV7-3 and TRBJ1-5, with TRBD1 identical over 8 bases. V trimming: 2 bases; J trimming: 0 bases; junction bases outside the gene matches: 15. CDR3 length: 20 residues. Germline CDR1 reads SGHTA; CDR2 reads FQGTGA. The CDR3 loop reads CASSLLSGTGLHYSNQPQHF. In DNA form, the CDR3 reads TGTGCCAGCAGCTTACTTTCCGGGACAGGCCTCCATTATAGCAATCAGCCCCAGCATTTT.

The genes are TRBV7-2 and TRBJ2-4; D is possibly TRBD1 or TRBD2 (5 bases each). Germline loops: CDR1 SGHTA, CDR2 FQGNSA. The length of the CDR3 is 13 residues. Trimming stripped 5 bases from V and 8 bases from J, with 13 bases between. The CDR3 DNA reads as TGTGCCAGCAGCACAAACAGGCGGGACATTCAGTACTTC. It encodes CASSTNRRDIQYF.

The chain uses TRBV29-1 and TRBJ1-2, with D possibly being TRBD1 (6 bases). The V and J ends lost 4 bases and 6 bases respectively, with 15 bases between them. CDR1 is SQVTM, CDR2 ANQGSEA, per germline. The CDR3 has 13 amino acids. As DNA, the CDR3 is TGCAGCGTTGGCGAGCGGGGGGGCGATGGCTACACCTTC. Encoded protein: CSVGERGGDGYTF.

V usage is TRBV7-2 and J usage is TRBJ2-1; D not certain. CDR3 length: 14 amino acids. Trimming left V 5 bases short and J 10 bases short, with 18 bases between. Germline CDR1 and CDR2: SGHTA and FQGNSA. The CDR3 DNA follows: TGTGCCAGCAGCGAAGGACCCACCCAAAACGAGCAGTTCTTC. It specifies CASSEGPTQNEQFF. Variable domain in full (rest from reference TRBV7-2 and TRBJ2-1): GAGVSQSPSNKVTEKGKDVELRCDPISGHTALYWYRQSLGQGLEFLIYFQGNSAPDKSGLPSDRFSAERTGGSVSTLTIQRTQQEDSAVYLCASSEGPTQNEQFFGPGTRLTVL.

The V and J genes are TRBV27 and TRBJ1-1, with a possible D match to TRBD1 (5 bases). Germline V gives CDR1 MNHEY, CDR2 SMNVEV (reference sequence). Trimming took off 7 bases at V and 4 bases at J, with 19 bases between the two ends. The CDR3 runs 15 residues. CDR3 in amino acids: CASNLGPGGSTEAFF. CDR3 DNA sequence: TGTGCCAGCAATTTGGGTCCGGGGGGGAGCACTGAAGCTTTCTTT.

The CDR3 region is CSVLLGETQYF. Written as DNA, the CDR3 is TGCAGCGTTCTCTTGGGAGAGACCCAGTACTTC. The rearrangement links TRBV29-1 to TRBJ2-5, with no clear D. The CDR3 runs to 11 residues. Germline V gives CDR1 SQVTM, CDR2 ANQGSEA. V lost 5 bases to trimming and J lost 4 bases, with 8 bases between them.

The chain links TRBV29-1 to TRBJ1-1, with TRBD1 matching 7 bases. CDR1 and CDR2 (germline): SQVTM, ANQGSEA. The CDR3 runs to 12 residues. J was trimmed by 5 bases and V by 5 bases; bases with no gene match: 5. CDR3 sequence: CSVNRGNTEAFF. The CDR3 coding sequence is TGCAGCGTTAACAGGGGAAATACTGAAGCTTTCTTT.

This chain joins TRBV6-6 and TRBJ1-3, with D perhaps matching TRBD1 (6 bases). The germline V gene has CDR1 MNHNY and CDR2 SVGAGI (reference sequence). CDR3 length equals 14 residues. Trimming took 2 bases from V and 1 from J, leaving 6 bases between them. The CDR3 is CASSYQGSGNTIYF. The CDR3 bases are TGTGCCAGCAGTTACCAGGGGTCTGGAAACACCATATATTTT.

The chain links TRBV18 to TRBJ1-3; D might be TRBD1 (6 bases). This CDR3 region has 15 residues. Between the trimmed V and J ends, which lost 5 bases and 1 base, there was a span of 12 bases. Per germline, CDR1 KGHSH and CDR2 LQKENI. The CDR3 DNA reads TGTGCCAGCTCAGAACTACAGGGTTCTGGAAACACCATATATTTT. Amino acid sequence: CASSELQGSGNTIYF. The variable domain in full, with the rest retrieved from reference TRBV18 and TRBJ1-3, is NAGVMQNPRHLVRRRGQEARLRCSPMKGHSHVYWYRQLPEEGLKFMVYLQKENIIDESGMPKERFSAEFPKEGPSILRIQQVVRGDSAAYFCASSELQGSGNTIYFGEGSWLTVV.

The rearrangement joins TRBV7-9 to TRBJ2-1; possibly TRBD1 or TRBD2 for D (6 bases each). The ends were cut back, 5 bases at V and 13 bases at J, with 21 bases in the middle. The CDR3 length is 14 residues. Germline values: CDR1 SEHNR, CDR2 FQNEAQ (reference sequence). The CDR3 here is CASSAILGGTKQFF. CDR3 in DNA: TGTGCCAGCAGCGCCATCCTAGGGGGGACAAAACAGTTCTTC. Filled out from reference TRBV7-9 and TRBJ2-1, the complete variable domain reads DTGVSQNPRHKITKRGQNVTFRCDPISEHNRLYWYRQTLGQGPEFLTYFQNEAQLEKSRLLSDRFSAERPKGSFSTLEIQRTEQGDSAMYLCASSAILGGTKQFFGPGTRLTVL.

V gene TRBV15 combines with J gene TRBJ2-5; 8 bases line up with TRBD2. V shed 5 bases and J 4 bases; nucleotides not matched to a gene: 9. The CDR3 sequence is 15 residues long. Germline V CDR1 and CDR2: LNHNV, YYDKDF (reference sequence). Here the CDR3 reads CATSPGGLGGETQYF. The CDR3 bases are TGTGCCACCAGCCCTGGGGGACTAGGGGGAGAGACCCAGTACTTC. The full variable domain, with the rest looked up from reference TRBV15 and TRBJ2-5, is DAMVIQNPRYQVTQFGKPVTLSCSQTLNHNVMYWYQQKSSQAPKLLFHYYDKDFNNEADTPDNFQSRRPNTSFCFLDIRSPGLGDTAMYLCATSPGGLGGETQYFGPGTRLLVL.

The V call is TRBV19, the J call TRBJ1-4; D is uncertain. CDR3 length equals 14 residues. The V gene lost 9 bases and the J gene lost 7 bases, with 18 bases spanning the gap. Germline values: CDR1 LNHDA, CDR2 SQIVND (reference sequence). The CDR3 DNA sequence: TGTGCCAGCACCCCGCGGGCGGCAGGTGAAAAACTGTTTTTT. Its protein product is CASTPRAAGEKLFF.

This clone was observed a handful of times. The J gene is TRBJ1-2, the V gene TRBV19; TRBD1 might be the D (6 bases). This CDR3 contains 12 residues. CDR1 and CDR2 (germline): LNHDA, SQIVND (reference sequence). Trimming took off 9 bases at V and 4 bases at J, with 12 bases between the two ends. CDR3 DNA: TGTGCCAGCGGACAGACCACCTATGGCTACACCTTC. Translated: CASGQTTYGYTF. The full variable domain, with the rest looked up from reference TRBV19 and TRBJ1-2, is DGGITQSPKYLFRKEGQNVTLSCEQNLNHDAMYWYRQDPGQGLRLIYYSQIVNDFQKGDIAEGYSVSREKKESFPLTVTSAQKNPTAFYLCASGQTTYGYTFGSGTRLTVV.

This sequence joins TRBV27 and TRBJ2-3; TRBD1 agrees at 7 bases. Germline values: CDR1 MNHEY, CDR2 SMNVEV (reference sequence). Losses at the gene ends were 3 bases for V and 2 bases for J; bases not matched to a gene: 8. The CDR3 sequence is 16 residues long. CDR3 residues: CASSFSGTAYTDTQYF. DNA for the CDR3: TGTGCCAGCAGTTTCTCCGGGACAGCCTACACAGATACGCAGTATTTT.

CDR3 residues: CASSLAARVNGYTF. CDR3 in DNA: TGTGCCAGCAGCTTGGCCGCTAGGGTCAATGGCTACACCTTC. The genes are TRBV5-4 and TRBJ1-2, with no clear D. Germline CDR1 reads SGHNT; CDR2 reads YYREEE (reference sequence). The CDR3 spans 14 residues. Trimming pared 0 bases from V and 6 bases from J, leaving 12 bases between.

On this clone itself: Other DNA sequences in the same sample also yield this CDR3. V usage is TRBV4-3 and J usage is TRBJ2-3; TRBD1 might be the D (5 bases). Trimming stripped 0 bases from V and 3 bases from J, with 10 bases between. This CDR3 spans 15 amino acids. The germline gives CDR1 LGHNA, CDR2 YSLEER. CDR3 amino acids: CASSQDQGGTDTQYF. The CDR3 DNA is TGCGCCAGCAGCCAAGATCAGGGCGGTACAGATACGCAGTATTTT.

V gene TRBV7-8 combines with J gene TRBJ1-1, with 12 positions matching TRBD1. Germline V gene lookup returns CDR1 SGHVS and CDR2 FQNEAQ. Trimming cost V 4 bases and J 7 bases; bases outside gene matches: 4. The CDR3 runs 14 residues. CDR3 nucleotide sequence: TGTGCCAGCAGCTGGGGGACAGGGGGCGTTGAAGCTTTCTTT. This codes for CASSWGTGGVEAFF.

This chain links TRBV19 with TRBJ2-3, with unresolved D. This CDR3 is built from 14 residues. Germline V gene lookup returns CDR1 LNHDA and CDR2 SQIVND (reference sequence). Trimming took 5 bases from V and 0 from J, leaving 9 bases between them. The CDR3 sequence is CASSSSTSTDTQYF. CDR3 coding DNA: TGTGCCAGTAGTTCCTCGACGAGCACAGATACGCAGTATTTT.

The chain links TRBV29-1 to TRBJ1-2; tentatively, D is TRBD1 (5 bases). The CDR3 loop spans 12 amino acids. Trimming removed 7 bases at V and 2 bases at J, with 11 bases between. CDR1 is SQVTM, CDR2 ANQGSEA, per germline. CDR3 nucleotide sequence: TGCAGCGGCAGGGATCCAAACTATGGCTACACCTTC. Translating it yields CSGRDPNYGYTF.

In DNA, the CDR3 is TGTGCCAGTCACGGGACAGGGGTCTACGAGCAGTACTTC. This translates into CASHGTGVYEQYF. J is TRBJ2-7 and V is TRBV19; 10 positions match TRBD1. V was clipped by 8 bases and J by 3 bases; unmatched bases: 4. CDR1 is LNHDA and CDR2 is SQIVND in the germline V gene (reference sequence). This CDR3 contains 13 residues.

The rearrangement links TRBV19 to TRBJ2-1, with a possible D match to TRBD1 (6 bases). Looked up from germline, CDR1 is LNHDA and CDR2 is SQIVND (reference sequence). The germline V and J ends were trimmed by 6 bases and 0 bases, with 15 bases remaining between them. The CDR3 runs 16 residues. The DNA of the CDR3 is TGTGCCAGTAGCCCGGGCGACAGGAGCTCCTACAATGAGCAGTTCTTC. Protein sequence: CASSPGDRSSYNEQFF.

This chain links TRBV9 with TRBJ2-6; D is ambiguous. The germline V gene encodes CDR1 SGDLS and CDR2 YYNGEE. This CDR3 has 14 residues. The V and J ends lost 4 bases and 4 bases respectively, with 9 bases between them. Written as DNA, the CDR3 is TGTGCCAGCAGCCCACTTGCGGGGGCCAACGTCCTGACTTTC. Its translation: CASSPLAGANVLTF.

This chain joins TRBV7-7 and TRBJ2-2; D assignment may be TRBD1 or TRBD2 (6 bases each). The CDR3 covers 16 residues. V was cut by 5 bases and J by 3 bases, with 16 bases left in between. Germline loops: CDR1 SSHAT, CDR2 FNYEAQ (reference sequence). CDR3: CASSQLGGADTGELFF. The CDR3 nucleotides read TGTGCCAGCAGCCAGCTCGGGGGCGCGGACACCGGGGAGCTGTTTTTT.

There are a few counts of this clone. The V call is TRBV9, the J call TRBJ2-3; the D gene is possibly TRBD2 (5 bases). The length of the CDR3 is 16 residues. Per germline, CDR1 SGDLS and CDR2 YYNGEE. Trimming pared 0 bases from V and 1 base from J, leaving 12 bases between. The CDR3, as DNA: TGTGCCAGCAGCGTAGCTCCTGGTAGCGGCACAGATACGCAGTATTTT. Protein sequence: CASSVAPGSGTDTQYF.

The genes are TRBV4-3 and TRBJ2-7, with 7 positions matching TRBD2. Germline CDR1 LGHNA, CDR2 YSLEER. There are 19 residues in the CDR3. Unmatched junction bases numbered 16, after V lost 1 base and J lost 1 base. The CDR3 bases are TGCGCCAGCAGCCAAGGGGTAGCTTGGAGGCGGGAGCCATCCTACGAGCAGTACTTC. This gives the protein CASSQGVAWRREPSYEQYF.

This chain's CDR3 is CASSPAQDLNIQYF. The CDR3 DNA is TGTGCCAGCAGCCCGGCGCAGGACCTAAACATTCAGTACTTC. This chain uses TRBV6-5 with TRBJ2-4; D is ambiguous. CDR3 length equals 14 residues. Per the germline V gene, CDR1 is MNHEY and CDR2 is SVGAGI. Trimming pared 6 bases from V and 6 bases from J, leaving 15 bases between.

This chain joins TRBV5-1 and TRBJ2-5; no firm D call. V was pared by 4 bases and J by 1 base, with 2 bases between. Germline CDR1 and CDR2: SGHRS and YFSETQ. The CDR3 loop spans 11 amino acids. DNA of the CDR3: TGCGCCAGCAGCCTCCAAGAGACCCAGTACTTC. Its translation: CASSLQETQYF.

This chain links TRBV14 with TRBJ2-6, with TRBD1 matching over 7 bases. Germline-derived CDR1 and CDR2 are SGHDN and FVKESK. The CDR3 runs to 17 residues. J gave up 5 bases and V 3 bases, and 10 bases lay outside the gene matches. The CDR3 protein is CASSHRGIQSRANVLTF. The CDR3, as DNA: TGTGCCAGCAGCCACAGGGGGATACAGTCTCGGGCCAACGTCCTGACTTTC.